These 21 T cell receptor beta chains were sequenced from one sample in a study of blood T cells in healthy people across ages. Using a J-beta primer mix together with a sample-barcoded 5' primer, a second PCR was run for roughly 7 to 11 cycles. TCRdb re-called the 5' RACE reads through MiXCR, storing one row per CDR3 protein. The table lists around 700,000 distinct CDR3 sequences, around 25% of them singletons, with 9.4% in the top ten. The same data also went into a second study, on T cells of mothers and their children.

The sequenced sample was blood. These receptor sequences come from a boy younger than 18 in good health.

This clonotype has only a few counts. J is TRBJ1-4 and V is TRBV4-1; possibly TRBD1 for D (5 bases). Deletions cut 10 bases from V and 0 bases from J, with 15 bases between. The CDR3 loop spans 15 amino acids. CDR1 is MGHRA, CDR2 YSYEKL, per germline. The CDR3 bases are TGCGCCACCTCGGCAGGGCGAACAACTAATGAAAAACTGTTTTTT. This codes for CATSAGRTTNEKLFF.

The rearrangement joins TRBV5-1 to TRBJ2-5; D tentatively reads TRBD1 or TRBD2 (6 bases each). Trimming took off 4 bases at V and 1 base at J, with 11 bases between the two ends. CDR1 and CDR2 (germline): SGHRS, YFSETQ. The CDR3 spans 14 residues. CDR3 sequence (DNA): TGCGCCAGCAGCCTGGAGGGGGTCCAAGAGACCCAGTACTTC. It encodes CASSLEGVQETQYF.

In its sample, this clonotype was seen a few times. The chain joins TRBV4-1 to TRBJ2-5; D is possibly TRBD2 (5 bases). The germline V gene encodes CDR1 MGHRA and CDR2 YSYEKL. The CDR3 spans 15 residues. Trimming shortened V by 0 bases and J by 5 bases, and 13 bases separated the two germline ends. The CDR3 region has the DNA TGCGCCAGCAGCCAAGATAATGGGGAGATGGAGACCCAGTACTTC. Translated, it gives CASSQDNGEMETQYF.

The V gene is TRBV6-2 or TRBV6-3, the J gene TRBJ2-5; the match to TRBD2 covers 10 bases. Losses at the gene ends were 2 bases for V and 0 bases for J; bases not matched to a gene: 3. The CDR3 is 16 amino acids. Germline V lookup: CDR1 MNHEY, CDR2 SVGEGT. Written as DNA, the CDR3 is TGTGCCAGCAGTTACCTTAGCGGGGGGTACCAAGAGACCCAGTACTTC. It is translated as CASSYLSGGYQETQYF.

The V call is TRBV27, the J call TRBJ2-5; TRBD2 aligns across 10 bases. Trimming cost V 4 bases and J 0 bases; bases outside gene matches: 2. This CDR3 is built from 15 residues. The germline V gene encodes CDR1 MNHEY and CDR2 SMNVEV (reference sequence). CDR3 amino acids: CASSSGTSDQETQYF. CDR3 sequence (DNA): TGTGCCAGCAGTTCCGGGACTAGCGACCAAGAGACCCAGTACTTC.

This chain connects TRBV14 to TRBJ2-5; 8 bases line up with TRBD1. The DNA end lines up better with TRBJ2-7; the J call may be wrong. Germline CDR1 reads SGHDN; CDR2 reads FVKESK. The CDR3 loop spans 16 amino acids. In DNA, the CDR3 is TGTGCCAGCAGCCAATATCTCCGGACAGGGATAGGCGAGCAGTACTTC. It yields the protein CASSQYLRTGIGEQYF.

This clonotype was detected a few times. CDR3 sequence: CASSSSAGGLPKVETQYF. The CDR3 DNA reads as TGTGCCAGCAGTTCCTCTGCGGGCGGCCTCCCGAAGGTTGAGACCCAGTACTTC. The chain joins TRBV7-8 to TRBJ2-1; D might be TRBD2 (5 bases). The J call is uncertain, as TRBJ2-5 better fits the DNA end. The germline V gene has CDR1 SGHVS and CDR2 FQNEAQ. This CDR3 is built from 18 residues.

The genes are TRBV27 and TRBJ1-2; no definite D call. Trimming took off 2 bases at V and 4 bases at J, with 17 bases between the two ends. CDR1 is MNHEY and CDR2 is SMNVEV in the germline V gene (reference sequence). The CDR3 sequence is 16 residues long. CDR3 sequence reads: CASSLIPLAQSYGYTF. The CDR3 region has the DNA TGTGCCAGCAGTTTAATTCCCCTGGCGCAAAGCTATGGCTACACCTTC.

CDR3 amino acids: CASSNKSGPSYNEQFF. CDR3 DNA: TGTGCCAGCAGCAATAAGAGTGGGCCGTCCTACAATGAGCAGTTCTTC. This chain connects TRBV21-1 to TRBJ2-1; the table's TRBD2 call for D was not verified on the DNA. TRBV21-1 is marked as a pseudogene. This CDR3 contains 16 residues.

The chain joins TRBV20-1 to TRBJ2-2; 12 nucleotides line up with TRBD2. V dropped 7 bases and J dropped 1; count of bases not matched to a gene: 10. The length of the CDR3 is 17 residues. Germline assignment: CDR1 DFQATT and CDR2 SNEGSKA (reference sequence). The CDR3 DNA reads TGCAGTGGGAGCCGACTAGCGGGAGACCTGAACACCGGGGAGCTGTTTTTT. This codes for CSGSRLAGDLNTGELFF.

The CDR3 DNA is TGTGCCAGCAGCTTACGTTTGTCGGAGACCCAGTACTTC. This translates into CASSLRLSETQYF. This sequence joins TRBV7-2 and TRBJ2-1; D remains ambiguous. The assigned J gene may be wrong: the sequence end matches TRBJ2-5 better. CDR1 is SGHTA, CDR2 FQGNSA, per germline. This CDR3 comprises 13 residues.

V usage is TRBV6-5 and J usage is TRBJ1-2, with TRBD1 identical over 9 bases. Trimming cost V 8 bases and J 5 bases; bases outside gene matches: 9. This CDR3 contains 14 residues. CDR1 and CDR2 (germline): MNHEY, SVGAGI. CDR3 in DNA: TGTGCCAGCGTCCAATTCGGGACAGGGTATGGCTACACCTTC. Its protein is CASVQFGTGYGYTF.

J is TRBJ1-2 and V is TRBV19; D may be TRBD1 (6 bases). This CDR3 spans 13 amino acids. V was trimmed by 8 bases and J by 4 bases, leaving 14 bases between them. The V gene's germline CDR1 is LNHDA and CDR2 SQIVND (reference sequence). CDR3 sequence: CASRRTEVYGYTF. CDR3 coding DNA: TGTGCCAGTCGACGGACAGAAGTCTATGGCTACACCTTC.

The table lists this clonotype with a few counts. The chain combines TRBV4-2 with TRBJ1-2; D remains unclear. Germline V gene data show CDR1 as LGHNA and CDR2 as YNFKEQ. Trimming removed 0 bases at V and 7 bases at J, with 3 bases between. CDR3 length equals 11 residues. This CDR3 reads CASSQDLGYTF. The CDR3 DNA is TGTGCCAGCAGCCAAGATCTTGGCTACACCTTC.

This clonotype came up a few times. The chain combines TRBV12-3 or TRBV12-4 with TRBJ2-3; D unresolved. With 8 bases removed from V and 5 bases from J, the gap between germline ends came to 11 bases. CDR3 length: 12 amino acids. The CDR3 DNA reads TGTGCCAGCGGACCCAGCCGAGATACGCAGTATTTT. Its translation: CASGPSRDTQYF.

As regards this clonotype: One junction end does not reproduce the germline sequence, and a read error may be involved. The chain couples TRBV6-5 to TRBJ1-4; the D is unclear. The germline CDR1 and CDR2 sequences are MNHEY and SVGAGI. The CDR3 consists of 16 residues. The CDR3 DNA follows: TGTGTCAGCAGTTACTCGAACGGGGTGACTAATGAAAAACTGTTTTTT. Translating gives CVSSYSNGVTNEKLFF.

In its sample, this clonotype was seen once. V gene TRBV6-2 or TRBV6-3 combines with J gene TRBJ2-2, with D possibly being TRBD2 (6 bases). CDR1 and CDR2 from the germline V gene are MNHEY and SVGEGT. The V and J ends lost 10 bases and 1 base respectively, with 10 bases between them. This CDR3 spans 13 amino acids. This CDR3 is CAILGGNTGELFF. CDR3 DNA: TGTGCCATCCTCGGGGGGAACACCGGGGAGCTGTTTTTT.

This clonotype has just a few counts. The gene calls are TRBV5-1 and TRBJ2-3, with 8 bases fitting TRBD1. With V trimmed by 0 bases and J by 2 bases, 2 bases remained unmatched. The V gene's germline CDR1 is SGHRS and CDR2 YFSETQ. CDR3 length: 15 amino acids. The CDR3: CASSLGQGNTDTQYF. The CDR3 DNA is TGCGCCAGCAGCTTGGGACAGGGGAACACAGATACGCAGTATTTT.

The chain uses TRBV11-2 and TRBJ1-4; 8 bases align to TRBD1. The CDR3 totals 19 residues. Germline values: CDR1 SGHAT, CDR2 FQNNGV. V gave up 1 base and J gave up 8 bases; unmatched junction bases: 18. The CDR3: CASSLVVGDRWLRDEKLFF. DNA of the CDR3: TGTGCCAGCAGCTTAGTCGTGGGGGACAGGTGGCTTCGAGACGAAAAACTGTTTTTT.

The V gene is TRBV7-2, the J gene TRBJ1-5; possibly TRBD1 for D (5 bases). The CDR3 has 14 residues. Trimming removed 1 base at V and 10 bases at J, with 14 bases between. Per the germline V gene, CDR1 is SGHTA and CDR2 is FQGNSA. The CDR3 DNA reads as TGTGCCAGCAGCTTAGTCGAAATAAGGGGACCCCAGCATTTT. Translating gives CASSLVEIRGPQHF.

This clonotype was detected only a few times. The V and J genes are TRBV6-2 or TRBV6-3 and TRBJ2-3; the match to TRBD2 covers 8 bases. After removal of 7 bases from V and 0 bases from J, the junction contained 6 bases not matched to a gene. Per germline, CDR1 MNHEY and CDR2 SVGEGT. CDR3 length: 15 residues. The CDR3 DNA reads as TGTGCCAGCACGGGGGGGCGGTGGAGCACAGATACGCAGTATTTT. This sequence encodes CASTGGRWSTDTQYF.